This T cell receptor beta chain is drawn from a study of monozygotic twins with inflammatory bowel disease. Note on this clonotype: Its antigen is as yet unknown.

TCRdb re-called the 5' RACE reads and gives one entry per CDR3 protein, without DNA. The sample totals around 210,000 distinct CDR3 sequences. Germline V CDR1 and CDR2: ENHRY, SYGVKD. The CDR3 sequence is 16 residues long. Findings and limits, study-wide: Discrimination among different T cell subtypes was not achievable.

The chain links TRBV10-3 to TRBJ2-7; TCRdb's D call, TRBD2, is unchecked because there is no DNA. The source is a human donor with ulcerative colitis or Crohn's disease, or a healthy co-twin of an affected twin (not recorded which). The sample consisted of blood. This chain's CDR3 is CAISRKPGTNGNEQYF.